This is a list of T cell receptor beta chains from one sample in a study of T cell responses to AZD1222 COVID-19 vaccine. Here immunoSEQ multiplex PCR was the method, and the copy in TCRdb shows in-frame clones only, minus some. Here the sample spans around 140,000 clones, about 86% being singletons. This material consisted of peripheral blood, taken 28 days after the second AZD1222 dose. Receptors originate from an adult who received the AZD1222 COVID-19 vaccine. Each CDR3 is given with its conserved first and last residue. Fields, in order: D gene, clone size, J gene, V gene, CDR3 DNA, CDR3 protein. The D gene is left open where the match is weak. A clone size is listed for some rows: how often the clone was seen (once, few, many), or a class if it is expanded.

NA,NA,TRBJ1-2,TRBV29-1,TGCAGCTCTAATCAGGGGCCCTATGGCTACACCTTC,CSSNQGPYGYTF
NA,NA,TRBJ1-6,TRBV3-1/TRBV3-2,TGTGCCAGCAGCCAGGCTAATTCACCCCTCCACTTT,CASSQANSPLHF
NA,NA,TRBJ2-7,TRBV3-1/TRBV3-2,TGTGCCAGCAGCCGGGGGGTCTCCTACGAGCAGTACTTC,CASSRGVSYEQYF
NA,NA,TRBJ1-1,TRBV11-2,TGTGCCAGCAGCTTAGGTGCGGGACGTAACACTGAAGCTTTCTTT,CASSLGAGRNTEAFF
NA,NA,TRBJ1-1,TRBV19,TGTGCCAGTAGTATAGGGGGAGCGGACACTGAAGCTTTCTTT,CASSIGGADTEAFF
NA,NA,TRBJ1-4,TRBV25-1,TGTGCCAGCAATGGCCTAGGGGGGAGCTCCCTCGAAAAACTGTTTTTT,CASNGLGGSSLEKLFF
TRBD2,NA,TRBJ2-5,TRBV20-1,TGCAGTGCATTCCTAGCGGGGACCCAGTACTTC,CSAFLAGTQYF
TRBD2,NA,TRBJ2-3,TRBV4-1,TGCGCCAGCAGCCACAGAATGGCGGGGGTGACCACAGATACGCAGTATTTT,CASSHRMAGVTTDTQYF
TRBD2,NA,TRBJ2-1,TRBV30,TGTGCCTGGACGGGACTAGCGGGTAATGAGCAGTTCTTC,CAWTGLAGNEQFF
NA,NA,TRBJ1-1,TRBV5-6,TGTGCCAGCAGCCAGGGGCGGAGGACTGAAGCTTTCTTT,CASSQGRRTEAFF
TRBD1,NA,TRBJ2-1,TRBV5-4,TGTGCCAGCAGCCCCACAGGGGATTCCTACAATGAGCAGTTCTTC,CASSPTGDSYNEQFF
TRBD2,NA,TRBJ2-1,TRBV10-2,TGCGCCAGCAGTCAACCGGGACTAGCGGGAGTAGGGGAGCAGTTCTTC,CASSQPGLAGVGEQFF
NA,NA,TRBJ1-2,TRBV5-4,TGTGCCAGCAGCTTGCAGGGAAGCGGCTACACCTTC,CASSLQGSGYTF
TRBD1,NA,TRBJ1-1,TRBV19,TGTGCCAGTAGACTCGACAGGGAGACCTTGAACACTGAAGCTTTCTTT,CASRLDRETLNTEAFF
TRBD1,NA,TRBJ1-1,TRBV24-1,TGTGCCACCAGTGATTTAAGACAGGGTAGTAACACTGAAGCTTTCTTT,CATSDLRQGSNTEAFF
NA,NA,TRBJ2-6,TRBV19,TGTGCCAGTAGTATAGCACCGGGGTCGAAGCTCTCTGGGGCCAACGTCCTGACTTTC,CASSIAPGSKLSGANVLTF
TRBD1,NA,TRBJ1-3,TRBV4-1,TGCGCCAGCAGCCCTCGGACAGGGGCTGGAAACACCATATATTTT,CASSPRTGAGNTIYF
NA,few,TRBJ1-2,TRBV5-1,TGCGCCAGCAGCGAGGGGGGCAGGGCGAGTTATGGCTACACCTTC,CASSEGGRASYGYTF
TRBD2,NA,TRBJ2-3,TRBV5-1,TGCGCCAGCAGCTTTCCCTCTAGCGGGGGAAGGGATACGCAGTATTTT,CASSFPSSGGRDTQYF
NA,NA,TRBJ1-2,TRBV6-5,TGTGCCAGCCGGAGGGTTGACTATGGCTACACCTTC,CASRRVDYGYTF
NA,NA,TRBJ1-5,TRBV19,TGTGCCAGTAGCTCGAATGAAAATCAGCCCCAGCATTTT,CASSSNENQPQHF
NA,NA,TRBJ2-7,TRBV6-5,TGTGCCAGCAGATCCTCGGCGGGAAGTTTCTACGAGCAGTACTTC,CASRSSAGSFYEQYF
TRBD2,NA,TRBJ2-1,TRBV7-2,TGTGCCAGCAGCCCCCTAGCGGGGGCCTCCTACAATGAGCAGTTCTTC,CASSPLAGASYNEQFF
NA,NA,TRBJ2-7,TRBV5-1,TGCGCCAGCAGCTTGGAAGCCTCCTACGAGCAGTACTTC,CASSLEASYEQYF